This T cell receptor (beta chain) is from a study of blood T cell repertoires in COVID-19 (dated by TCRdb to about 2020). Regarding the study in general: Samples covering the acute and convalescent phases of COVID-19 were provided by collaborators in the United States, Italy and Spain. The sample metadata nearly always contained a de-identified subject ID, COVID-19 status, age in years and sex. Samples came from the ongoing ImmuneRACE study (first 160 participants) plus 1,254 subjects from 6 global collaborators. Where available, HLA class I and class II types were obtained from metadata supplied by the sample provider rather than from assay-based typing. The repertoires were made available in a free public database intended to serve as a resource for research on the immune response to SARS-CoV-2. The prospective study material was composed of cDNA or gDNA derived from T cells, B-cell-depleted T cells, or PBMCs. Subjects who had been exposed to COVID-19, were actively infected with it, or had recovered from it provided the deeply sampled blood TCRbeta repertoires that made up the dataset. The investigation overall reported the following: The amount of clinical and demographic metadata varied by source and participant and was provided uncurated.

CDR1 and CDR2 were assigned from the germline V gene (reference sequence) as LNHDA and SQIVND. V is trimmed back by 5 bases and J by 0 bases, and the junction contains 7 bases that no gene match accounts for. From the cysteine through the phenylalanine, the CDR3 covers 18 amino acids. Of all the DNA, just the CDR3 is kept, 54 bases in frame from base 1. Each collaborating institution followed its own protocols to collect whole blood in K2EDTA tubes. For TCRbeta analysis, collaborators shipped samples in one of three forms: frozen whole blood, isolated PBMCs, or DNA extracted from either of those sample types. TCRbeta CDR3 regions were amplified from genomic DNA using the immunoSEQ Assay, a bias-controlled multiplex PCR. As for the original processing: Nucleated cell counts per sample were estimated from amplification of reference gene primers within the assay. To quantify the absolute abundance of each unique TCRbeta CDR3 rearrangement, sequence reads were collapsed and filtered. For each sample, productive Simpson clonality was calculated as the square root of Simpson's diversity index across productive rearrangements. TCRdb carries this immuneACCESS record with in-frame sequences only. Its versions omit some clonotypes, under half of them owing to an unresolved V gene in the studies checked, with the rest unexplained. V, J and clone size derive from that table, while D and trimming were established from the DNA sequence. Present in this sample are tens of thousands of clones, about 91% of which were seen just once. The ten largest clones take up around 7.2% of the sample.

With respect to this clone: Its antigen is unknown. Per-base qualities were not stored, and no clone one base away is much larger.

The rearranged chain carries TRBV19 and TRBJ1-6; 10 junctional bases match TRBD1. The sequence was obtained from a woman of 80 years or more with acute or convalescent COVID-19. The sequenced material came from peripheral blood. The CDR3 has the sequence CASSGGQGRSSYNSPLHF. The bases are TGTGCCAGTAGTGGGGGACAGGGGAGAAGCTCCTATAATTCACCCCTCCACTTT.